The 10 T cell receptor beta chains below were found in one sample sequenced in a study of T cell repertoires in cytomegalovirus infection (dated by TCRdb to about 2019). Sequencer: Illumina HiSeq 1500. In TCRdb, the public reads were trimmed at Q25 with fastp and aligned with MiXCR, with productive beta chains retained. Under each unique CDR3 protein, matching rows form one entry showing the most common genes and DNA. This sample has about 770,000 distinct CDR3 sequences in its table, and approximately 32% of those were observed once. The ten largest clones capture about an eighth of the sample. The treatment or condition label, as the study defines it: in vitro stimulation with specific CMV peptide epitopes to enrich CMV-specific T cells. These receptors have no known antigen. The sequencing used cultured CD8+ T cells from PBMCs, collected from culture after CMV antigen stimulation. The receptors come from a human donor in good health (CMV status not recorded). Some clones in this sample may be carry-over from other donors' samples.

The chain recombines TRBV4-1 with TRBJ2-7, with D maybe TRBD2 (6 bases). In germline, CDR1 is MGHRA, CDR2 YSYEKL. V dropped 1 base and J dropped 3 bases, with 13 bases sitting between them. The CDR3 is 15 amino acids. The CDR3 nucleotides are TGCGCCAGCAGCCAAGCCCCGGGGGTACTCTACGAGCAGTACTTC. It specifies CASSQAPGVLYEQYF.

The rearrangement uses TRBV6-1 and TRBJ2-3, with D maybe TRBD1 (5 bases). The length of the CDR3 is 15 residues. CDR1 is MNHNS, CDR2 SASEGT, per germline. V lost 5 bases to trimming and J lost 5 bases, with 17 bases between them. Here the CDR3 reads CASSYGADFLDTQYF. In DNA, the CDR3 is TGTGCCAGCAGTTATGGGGCCGACTTCTTAGATACGCAGTATTTT.

The chain joins TRBV6-1 to TRBJ2-7, with TRBD1 as a possible D gene (5 bases). The CDR3 extends over 13 amino acids. From germline, CDR1 is MNHNS and CDR2 SASEGT. Trimming shortened V by 9 bases and J by 0 bases, and 12 bases separated the two germline ends. CDR3 in DNA: TGTGCCAGTCACCAGGGTTACTCCTACGAGCAGTACTTC. As protein: CASHQGYSYEQYF.

This chain connects TRBV7-6 to TRBJ1-4; TRBD1 might be the D (6 bases). The CDR3 runs to 15 residues. Germline V gene sequence: CDR1 SGHVS, CDR2 FNYEAQ. V lost 3 bases and J 7 bases, leaving 15 bases between the germline ends. The CDR3 bases are TGTGCCAGCAGCTTTGGGAAGGGGGAAGGTGAAAAACTGTTTTTT. Its translation: CASSFGKGEGEKLFF.

This clonotype was recorded many times. V and J are TRBV27 and TRBJ2-1; D is perhaps TRBD1 (6 bases). Germline V lookup: CDR1 MNHEY, CDR2 SMNVEV (reference sequence). The CDR3 has 17 residues. V was pared by 7 bases and J by 0 bases, with 19 bases between. This CDR3 reads CASIPKQGYSSYNEQFF. The CDR3 DNA reads as TGTGCCAGCATACCAAAACAGGGCTACAGCTCCTACAATGAGCAGTTCTTC.

Of note for this clonotype: A junction end diverges from the germline sequence, so it may reflect a read error. The chain uses TRBV7-9 and TRBJ2-1; the D gene is possibly TRBD1 (5 bases). The CDR3 is 10 amino acids. Per the germline V gene, CDR1 is SEHNR and CDR2 is FQNEAQ (reference sequence). For the CDR3, the DNA is TGTGCCAGCAGCTTAGTAGGTCAGGGCTTC. As protein: CASSLVGQGF. The whole variable domain, filled in from reference TRBV7-9 and TRBJ2-1, reads DTGVSQNPRHKITKRGQNVTFRCDPISEHNRLYWYRQTLGQGPEFLTYFQNEAQLEKSRLLSDRFSAERPKGSFSTLEIQRTEQGDSAMYLCASSLVGQGFGPGTRLTVL.

This clonotype was seen more than once but under ten times. The chain couples TRBV12-3 or TRBV12-4 to TRBJ1-3; 9 nucleotides match TRBD1. Trimming took 2 bases from V and 0 from J; bases not matched to a gene: 5. CDR3 length: 17 amino acids. CDR3 protein: CASSLLTGGYSGNTIYF. CDR3 DNA: TGTGCCAGCAGTTTATTAACAGGGGGCTACTCTGGAAACACCATATATTTT.

This clonotype was observed many times. The J gene is TRBJ2-3, the V gene TRBV6-1; possibly TRBD1 or TRBD2 for D (5 bases each). The length of the CDR3 is 17 residues. The ends were cut back, 8 bases at V and 6 bases at J, with 27 bases in the middle. From germline, CDR1 is MNHNS and CDR2 SASEGT. The chain's CDR3 is CASGSYYDSERRDTQYF. The CDR3 DNA reads as TGTGCCAGCGGTTCTTACTATGACAGCGAAAGGAGGGATACGCAGTATTTT.

Written as DNA, the CDR3 is TGTGCCATCAGTGAGTCGTCTAGCGGGGGAAATGAGCAGTTCTTC. Translated: CAISESSSGGNEQFF. The chain combines TRBV10-3 with TRBJ2-1; TRBD2 matches 10 bases. Losses at the gene ends were 0 bases for V and 7 bases for J; bases not matched to a gene: 3. The CDR3 is made up of 15 amino acids. Germline V gene sequence: CDR1 ENHRY, CDR2 SYGVKD.

This clonotype has a handful of counts. V is TRBV10-3 and J is TRBJ1-4, with D perhaps matching TRBD1 (6 bases). V was shortened by 0 bases and J by 2 bases, with 13 bases between the two germline ends. This CDR3 spans 17 amino acids. Germline-derived CDR1 and CDR2 are ENHRY and SYGVKD. In nucleotides, the CDR3 is TGTGCCATCAGTGAGTCAGGAGGGGACACGACTAATGAAAAACTGTTTTTT. This codes for CAISESGGDTTNEKLFF.